Sequencing of this T cell receptor beta chain was carried out in a study of tumor and adjacent non-tumor tissue in lung cancer. About the research overall: The cohort had 12 to 13 adenocarcinoma, 2 squamous cell and 1 small cell patients. Stage I to III disease affected 10 men and roughly 5 women aged about 31 to 76. Each sample yielded about 4.17 million productive TCRbeta reads on average. Study conclusions and caveats: In normal lung, the top 100 clones were significantly more dominant than in tumor.

On this clonotype itself: Its specificity is unknown. One base away lies a much larger clone, so this may be a sequencing read error.

The template was RNA from unsorted bulk tissue. This non-tumor lung sample came from over 3 cm beyond the tumor edge. The CDR3 is made up of 16 amino acids. Germline V gene lookup returns CDR1 SEHNR and CDR2 FQNEAQ (reference sequence). The library came from three nested PCR rounds adapted from ARM-PCR protocols. Via MiXCR, TCRdb re-called the multiplex PCR reads, giving one row per CDR3 protein. The sample has approximately 110,000 distinct CDR3 sequences, 50% to 70% seen once. The chain joins TRBV7-9 to TRBJ2-3; D gene ambiguous. Material: distant non-tumor lung tissue. The sequence was obtained from a man aged 60-69 years with non-small cell lung cancer. CDR3 sequence reads: CASSLGASQSTDRQYF. The CDR3 DNA sequence: TGTGCCAGCAGCTTAGGAGCATCACAAAGCACAGATAGGCAGTATTTT.